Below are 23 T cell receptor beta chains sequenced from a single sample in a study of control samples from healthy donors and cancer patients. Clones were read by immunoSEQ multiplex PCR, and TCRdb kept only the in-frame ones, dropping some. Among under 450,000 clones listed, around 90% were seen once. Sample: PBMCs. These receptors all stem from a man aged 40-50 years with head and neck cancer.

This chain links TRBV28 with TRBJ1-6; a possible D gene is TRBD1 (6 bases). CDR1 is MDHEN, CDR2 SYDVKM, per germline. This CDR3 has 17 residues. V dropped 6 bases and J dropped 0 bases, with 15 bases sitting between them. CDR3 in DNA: TGTGCCAGCAGGTTGTCAGGGGCGAGCTCCTATAATTCACCCCTCCACTTT. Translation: CASRLSGASSYNSPLHF.

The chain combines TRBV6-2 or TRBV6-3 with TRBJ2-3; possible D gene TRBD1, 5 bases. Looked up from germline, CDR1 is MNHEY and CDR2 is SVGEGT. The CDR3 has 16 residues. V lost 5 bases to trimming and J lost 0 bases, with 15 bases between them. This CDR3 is CASSQGGPTSTDTQYF. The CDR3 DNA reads TGTGCCAGCAGTCAGGGCGGTCCCACTAGCACAGATACGCAGTATTTT.

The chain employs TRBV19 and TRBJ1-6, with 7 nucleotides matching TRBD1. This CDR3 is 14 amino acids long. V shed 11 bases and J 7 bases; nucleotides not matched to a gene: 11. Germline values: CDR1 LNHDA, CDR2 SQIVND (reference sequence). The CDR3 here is CAARGGWQNSPLHF. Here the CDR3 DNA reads TGTGCCGCCAGGGGGGGTTGGCAGAATTCACCCCTCCACTTT.

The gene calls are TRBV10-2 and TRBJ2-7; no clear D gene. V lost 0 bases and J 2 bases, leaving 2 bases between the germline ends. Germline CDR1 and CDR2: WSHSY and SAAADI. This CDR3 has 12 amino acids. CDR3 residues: CASSESTYEQYF. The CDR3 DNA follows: TGCGCCAGCAGTGAGTCCACCTACGAGCAGTACTTC.

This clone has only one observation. CDR3 sequence reads: CASITGGIVTQYF. The CDR3 DNA sequence: TGTGCCAGCATCACAGGGGGAATTGTGACCCAGTACTTC. The chain couples TRBV6-5 to TRBJ2-5; 8 bases match TRBD1. CDR3 length: 13 amino acids. After removal of 7 bases from V and 7 bases from J, the junction contained 8 bases not matched to a gene. Germline V gene sequence: CDR1 MNHEY, CDR2 SVGAGI.

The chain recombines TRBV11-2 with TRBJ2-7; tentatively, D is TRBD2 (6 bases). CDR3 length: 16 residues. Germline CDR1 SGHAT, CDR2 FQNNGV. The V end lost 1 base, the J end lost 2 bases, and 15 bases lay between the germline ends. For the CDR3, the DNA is TGTGCCAGCAGCTTAGTTGGGGGAGGCAGGGCCTACGAGCAGTACTTC. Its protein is CASSLVGGGRAYEQYF.

The CDR3 sequence: CASSVDGSTDTQYF. The CDR3 region has the DNA TGTGCCAGCAGCGTAGACGGGAGCACAGATACGCAGTATTTT. The genes are TRBV9 and TRBJ2-3, with D unresolved. Per the germline V gene, CDR1 is SGDLS and CDR2 is YYNGEE. This CDR3 comprises 14 residues. V was pared by 0 bases and J by 0 bases, with 5 bases between.

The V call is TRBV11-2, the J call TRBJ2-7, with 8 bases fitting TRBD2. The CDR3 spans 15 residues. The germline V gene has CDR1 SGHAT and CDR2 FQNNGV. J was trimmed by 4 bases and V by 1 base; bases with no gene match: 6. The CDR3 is CASSLGSGGPYEQYF. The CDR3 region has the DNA TGTGCCAGCAGCTTAGGCTCGGGAGGGCCATACGAGCAGTACTTC.

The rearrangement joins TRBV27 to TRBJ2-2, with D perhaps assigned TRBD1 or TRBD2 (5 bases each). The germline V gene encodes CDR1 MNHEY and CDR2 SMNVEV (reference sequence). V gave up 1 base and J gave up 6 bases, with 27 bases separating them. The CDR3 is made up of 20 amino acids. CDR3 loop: CASSLFTHPGASLGSGELFF. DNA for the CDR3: TGTGCCAGCAGTTTATTCACACACCCCGGGGCCTCTCTCGGGTCCGGGGAGCTGTTTTTT.

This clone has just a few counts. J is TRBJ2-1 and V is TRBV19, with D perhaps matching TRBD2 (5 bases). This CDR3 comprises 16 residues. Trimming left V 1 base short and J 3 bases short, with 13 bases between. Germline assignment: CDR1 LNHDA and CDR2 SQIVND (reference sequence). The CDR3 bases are TGTGCCAGTAGTATAGCGGCGGGTACGTTCTACAATGAGCAGTTCTTC. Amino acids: CASSIAAGTFYNEQFF.

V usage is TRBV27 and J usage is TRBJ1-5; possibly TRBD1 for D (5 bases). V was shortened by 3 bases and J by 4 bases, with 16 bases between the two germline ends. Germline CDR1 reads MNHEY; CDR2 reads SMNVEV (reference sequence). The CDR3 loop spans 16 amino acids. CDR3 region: CASSLGQGGRNQPQHF. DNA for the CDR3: TGTGCCAGCAGTTTGGGCCAGGGAGGACGAAATCAGCCCCAGCATTTT.

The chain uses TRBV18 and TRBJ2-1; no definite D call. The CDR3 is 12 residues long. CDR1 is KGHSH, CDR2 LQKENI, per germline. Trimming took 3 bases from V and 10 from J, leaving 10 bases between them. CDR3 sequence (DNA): TGTGCCAGCTCACCGGTCCGCGAAGAGCAGTTCTTC. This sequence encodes CASSPVREEQFF.

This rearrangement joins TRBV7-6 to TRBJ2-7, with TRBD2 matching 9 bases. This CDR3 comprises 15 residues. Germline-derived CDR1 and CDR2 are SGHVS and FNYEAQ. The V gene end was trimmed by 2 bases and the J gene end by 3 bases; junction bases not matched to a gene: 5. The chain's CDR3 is CASSLFSGSLYEQYF. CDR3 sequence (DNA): TGTGCCAGCAGCTTATTTAGCGGGAGTCTCTACGAGCAGTACTTC.

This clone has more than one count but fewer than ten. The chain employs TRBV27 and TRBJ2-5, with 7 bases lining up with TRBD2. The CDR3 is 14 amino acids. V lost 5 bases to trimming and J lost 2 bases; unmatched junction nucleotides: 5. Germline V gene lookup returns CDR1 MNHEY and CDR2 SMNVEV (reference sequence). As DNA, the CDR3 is TGTGCCAGCAGTAAGAGACTAGCTCAAGAGACCCAGTACTTC. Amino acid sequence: CASSKRLAQETQYF.

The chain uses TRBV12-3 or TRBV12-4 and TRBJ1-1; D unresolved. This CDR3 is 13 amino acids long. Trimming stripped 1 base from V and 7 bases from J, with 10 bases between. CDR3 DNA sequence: TGTGCCAGCAGTTTAGGGGGTGGCCTTGAAGCTTTCTTT. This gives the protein CASSLGGGLEAFF.

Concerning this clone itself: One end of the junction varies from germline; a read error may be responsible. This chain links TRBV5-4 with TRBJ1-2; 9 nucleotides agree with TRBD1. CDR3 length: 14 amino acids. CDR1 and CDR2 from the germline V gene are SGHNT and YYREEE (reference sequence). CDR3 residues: CASSLGQGRWGYTF. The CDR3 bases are TGTGCCAGCAGTTTGGGACAGGGAAGATGGGGCTACACCTTC. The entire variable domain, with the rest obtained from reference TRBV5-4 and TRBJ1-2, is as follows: ETGVTQSPTHLIKTRGQQVTLRCSSQSGHNTVSWYQQALGQGPQFIFQYYREEENGRGNFPPRFSGLQFPNYSSELNVNALELDDSALYLCASSLGQGRWGYTFGSGTRLTVV.

The DNA of the CDR3 is TGTGCCTGGACCAAGTCCTCAGGGAACACTGAAGCTTTCTTT. It codes for CAWTKSSGNTEAFF. The chain uses TRBV30 and TRBJ1-1; D is undetermined. The CDR3 extends over 14 amino acids. The V end lost 4 bases, the J end lost 1 base, and 13 bases lay between the germline ends. Germline values: CDR1 GTSNPN, CDR2 SVGIG (reference sequence).

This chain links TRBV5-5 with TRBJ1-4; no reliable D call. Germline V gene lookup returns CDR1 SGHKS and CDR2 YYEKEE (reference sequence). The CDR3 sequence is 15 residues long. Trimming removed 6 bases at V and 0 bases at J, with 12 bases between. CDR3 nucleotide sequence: TGTGCCAGCACCCTTAGGACTCCAACTAATGAAAAACTGTTTTTT. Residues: CASTLRTPTNEKLFF.

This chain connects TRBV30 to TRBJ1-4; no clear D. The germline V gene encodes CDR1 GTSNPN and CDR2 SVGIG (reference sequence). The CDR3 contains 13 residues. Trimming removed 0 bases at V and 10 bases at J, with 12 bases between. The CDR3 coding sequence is TGTGCCTGGAGTGTACGGGCTGCCGGAAAACTGTTTTTT. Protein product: CAWSVRAAGKLFF.

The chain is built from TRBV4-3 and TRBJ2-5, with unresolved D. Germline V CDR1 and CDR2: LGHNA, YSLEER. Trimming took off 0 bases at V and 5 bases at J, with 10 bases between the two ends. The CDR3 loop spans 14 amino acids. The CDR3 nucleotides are TGCGCCAGCAGCCAAGATCGATTCGGGGAGACCCAGTACTTC. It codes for CASSQDRFGETQYF.

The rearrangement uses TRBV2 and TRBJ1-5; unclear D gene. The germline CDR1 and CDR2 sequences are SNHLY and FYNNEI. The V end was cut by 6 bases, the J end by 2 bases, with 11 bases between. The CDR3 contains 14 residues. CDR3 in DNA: TGTGCCAGCAGGGACCCGTGGGGCAATCAGCCCCAGCATTTT. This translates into CASRDPWGNQPQHF.

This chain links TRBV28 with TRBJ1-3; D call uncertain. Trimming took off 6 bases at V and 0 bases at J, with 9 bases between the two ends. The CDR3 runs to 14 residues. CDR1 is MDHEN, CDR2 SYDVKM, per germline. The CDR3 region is CASREAVSGNTIYF. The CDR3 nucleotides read TGTGCCAGCAGAGAGGCCGTCTCTGGAAACACCATATATTTT.

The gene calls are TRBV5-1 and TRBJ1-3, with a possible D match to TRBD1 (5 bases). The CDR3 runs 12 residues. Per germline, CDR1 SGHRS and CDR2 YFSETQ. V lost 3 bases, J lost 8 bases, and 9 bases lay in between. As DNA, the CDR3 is TGCGCCAGCAGCTCAAGGGGAGACACCATATATTTT. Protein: CASSSRGDTIYF. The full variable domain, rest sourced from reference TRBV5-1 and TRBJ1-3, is KAGVTQTPRYLIKTRGQQVTLSCSPISGHRSVSWYQQTPGQGLQFLFEYFSETQRNKGNFPGRFSGRQFSNSRSEMNVSTLELGDSALYLCASSSRGDTIYFGEGSWLTVV.